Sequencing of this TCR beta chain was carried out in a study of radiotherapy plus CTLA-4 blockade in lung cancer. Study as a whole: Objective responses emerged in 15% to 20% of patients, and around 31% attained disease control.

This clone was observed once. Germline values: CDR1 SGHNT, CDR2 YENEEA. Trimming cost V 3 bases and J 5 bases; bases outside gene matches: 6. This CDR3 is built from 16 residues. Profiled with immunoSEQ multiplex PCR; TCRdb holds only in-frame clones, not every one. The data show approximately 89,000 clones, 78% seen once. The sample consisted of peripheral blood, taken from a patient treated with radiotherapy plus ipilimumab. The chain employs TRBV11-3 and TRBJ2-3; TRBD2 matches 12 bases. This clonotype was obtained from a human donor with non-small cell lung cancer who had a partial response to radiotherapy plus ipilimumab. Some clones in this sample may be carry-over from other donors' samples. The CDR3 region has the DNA TGTGCCAGCAGCTTCCTGCTAGCGGGGGGGAAAGATACGCAGTATTTT. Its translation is CASSFLLAGGKDTQYF.